These 15 T cell receptor beta chains were sequenced from one sample in a study of post-analysis software for immune sequencing data. General study results and limits: TRBV5-6, TRBV5-1 and TRBV20-1 were among roughly five TRBV segments more frequent in patients than controls.

The authors incorporated unique molecular identifiers into the TCR beta cDNA libraries. Using its own MiXCR run on the PCR reads, TCRdb lists one record per CDR3 protein. The data contain about 820,000 distinct CDR3 sequences, approximately 53% of them seen just once; the ten biggest clones take up over 4%. These receptors are not linked to any known antigen. The sequenced material came from blood. The receptors stem from a girl under 18 with multiple sclerosis.

Notes on this clonotype: Relative to the germline gene, one junction end is altered; a read error may explain this. The V and J genes are TRBV20-1 and TRBJ2-1, with TRBD2 as a possible D gene (6 bases). The germline CDR1 and CDR2 sequences are DFQATT and SNEGSKA (reference sequence). The CDR3 is 16 amino acids. CDR3 sequence: CSAGDLRGGTYNEQFF. CDR3 nucleotides: TGCAGTGCTGGAGACCTTAGGGGAGGCACCTACAATGAGCAGTTCTTC.

The rearrangement links TRBV28 to TRBJ1-2; tentatively, D is TRBD1 (6 bases). This CDR3 has 13 amino acids. Trimming cost V 8 bases and J 5 bases, with 15 bases left between them. CDR1 and CDR2 (germline): MDHEN, SYDVKM. For the CDR3, the DNA is TGTGCCAGCCGCAGGGGACTTGCTTATGGCTACACCTTC. It encodes CASRRGLAYGYTF.

The J gene is TRBJ2-5, the V gene TRBV20-1; D possibly matches TRBD1 or TRBD2 (5 bases each). The end of the DNA fits TRBJ2-7 better, so the J call may be wrong. Germline V gives CDR1 DFQATT, CDR2 SNEGSKA (reference sequence). This CDR3 is built from 14 residues. This CDR3 reads CSAKRGRSSYEQYF. The CDR3 DNA follows: TGCAGTGCCAAAAGGGGACGAAGCTCCTACGAGCAGTACTTC.

The J gene is TRBJ2-7, the V gene TRBV12-3 or TRBV12-4; 11 nucleotides match TRBD1. The CDR3 spans 16 residues. The V and J ends lost 0 bases and 4 bases, in that order; junction bases with no gene match: 5. CDR3 bases: TGTGCCAGCAGTTTAGCCTGGACAGGGGGCGAATACGAGCAGTACTTC. Protein sequence: CASSLAWTGGEYEQYF.

The chain uses TRBV10-3 and TRBJ2-1; tentative D call: TRBD2 (5 bases). Germline loops: CDR1 ENHRY, CDR2 SYGVKD. Trimming shortened V by 4 bases and J by 6 bases, and 10 bases separated the two germline ends. CDR3 length equals 13 residues. For the CDR3, the DNA is TGTGCCATCAGTGTATATGAGGGCAATGAGCAGTTCTTC. Its protein is CAISVYEGNEQFF.

The rearrangement links TRBV20-1 to TRBJ2-1, with 10 bases lining up with TRBD2. The trim removed 0 bases at V and 5 bases at J, leaving 13 bases unmatched. The germline gives CDR1 DFQATT, CDR2 SNEGSKA (reference sequence). The CDR3 totals 18 residues. The CDR3, as DNA: TGCAGTGCTAGAGATCTTTTAGCCGTTAGCGGGAGGAACAATGAGCAGTTCTTC. Protein product: CSARDLLAVSGRNNEQFF.

This clonotype was observed many times. The CDR3 sequence is CATSRDGTGPYEQYF. Here the CDR3 DNA reads TGTGCCACCAGCAGAGATGGGACAGGTCCCTACGAGCAGTACTTC. The rearrangement uses TRBV15 and TRBJ2-7; 8 nucleotides agree with TRBD1. CDR3 size: 15 residues. Germline V CDR1 and CDR2: LNHNV, YYDKDF (reference sequence). After removal of 0 bases from V and 2 bases from J, the junction contained 3 bases not matched to a gene.

This clonotype occurred a few times. The genes are TRBV12-3 or TRBV12-4 and TRBJ2-7; tentative D call: TRBD1 (5 bases). This CDR3 has 14 amino acids. V was pared by 6 bases and J by 9 bases, with 21 bases between. DNA of the CDR3: TGTGCCAGCAGCCTTTCAGGGTTGGGCGATGCGCAGTACTTC. This gives the protein CASSLSGLGDAQYF.

This chain links TRBV20-1 with TRBJ2-7; TRBD1 might be the D (6 bases). The CDR3 extends over 14 amino acids. V was cut by 5 bases and J by 0 bases, with 14 bases left in between. From germline, CDR1 is DFQATT and CDR2 SNEGSKA (reference sequence). The CDR3 nucleotides are TGCAGTGCTGGTGACAGGAAAAGCTCCTACGAGCAGTACTTC. Encoded protein: CSAGDRKSSYEQYF.

The genes are TRBV6-2 or TRBV6-3 and TRBJ2-7; possibly TRBD2 for D (6 bases). Between the trimmed V and J ends, which lost 2 bases and 0 bases, there was a span of 11 bases. Germline-derived CDR1 and CDR2 are MNHEY and SVGEGT. This CDR3 is built from 15 residues. CDR3 sequence (DNA): TGTGCCAGCAGTTACGGGCTAGCGTCCTCCTACGAGCAGTACTTC. It is translated as CASSYGLASSYEQYF.

This chain uses TRBV12-3 or TRBV12-4 with TRBJ2-5, with 8 bases lining up with TRBD2. The CDR3 totals 15 residues. J was trimmed by 1 base and V by 5 bases; bases with no gene match: 6. The CDR3 sequence: CASSATSVGQETQYF. The CDR3 DNA reads TGTGCCAGCAGTGCGACTAGCGTAGGCCAAGAGACCCAGTACTTC.

This clonotype was found a few times. The rearrangement joins TRBV27 to TRBJ2-3; weak D call: TRBD1 (6 bases). Trimming cost V 4 bases and J 6 bases, with 14 bases left between them. Per the germline V gene, CDR1 is MNHEY and CDR2 is SMNVEV (reference sequence). This CDR3 comprises 14 residues. Written as DNA, the CDR3 is TGTGCCAGCAGTTCAGCAGGGGATAGGGATACGCAGTATTTT. Protein: CASSSAGDRDTQYF.

The gene calls are TRBV20-1 and TRBJ2-1; 10 nucleotides line up with TRBD2. This CDR3 region has 17 residues. Germline V gene sequence: CDR1 DFQATT, CDR2 SNEGSKA (reference sequence). Germline trimming cut 2 bases from V and 0 bases from J; bases unmatched to any gene: 7. DNA of the CDR3: TGCAGTGCTAGAACTAGCGGGGAGGGGAGCTCCTACAATGAGCAGTTCTTC. This codes for CSARTSGEGSSYNEQFF.

As for this clonotype: The junction and the germline gene differ at one end; a read error may be behind it. The chain is built from TRBV15 and TRBJ2-7; 8 bases map to TRBD1. CDR3 length: 16 amino acids. The germline V gene has CDR1 LNHNV and CDR2 YYDKDF (reference sequence). CDR3 loop: CATSRVRQGNLYEQDF. CDR3 nucleotides: TGTGCCACCAGCAGAGTGAGACAGGGGAACCTCTACGAGCAGGACTTC.

The chain carries TRBV5-5 and TRBJ2-3, with a tentative D call TRBD2 (7 bases). The CDR3 is 15 amino acids. The V end lost 3 bases, the J end lost 1 base, and 12 bases lay between the germline ends. Germline loops: CDR1 SGHKS, CDR2 YYEKEE (reference sequence). The CDR3: CASSSKGGGTDTQYF. The CDR3 bases are TGTGCCAGCAGCTCAAAGGGGGGGGGCACAGATACGCAGTATTTT.